The source of this TCR beta chain is a study of cytomegalovirus exposure and HLA in healthy donors. 60 Vbeta and 13 Jbeta primers were used in PCR. Only in-frame clones appear in the TCRdb table, and some are missing; sequencing was by immunoSEQ multiplex PCR. The sample records about 160,000 clones, approximately 79% being singletons. This CDR3 is built from 17 residues. Germline V gene lookup returns CDR1 SGHVS and CDR2 FQNEAQ. V shed 5 bases and J 5 bases; nucleotides not matched to a gene: 10. V and J are TRBV7-8 and TRBJ2-2, with 11 bases fitting TRBD2. The specimen was PBMCs. This TCR was recovered from a man between 60 and 70 years old in good health and CMV-seronegative. Here the CDR3 reads CASSPLASGGSTGELFF. As DNA, the CDR3 is TGTGCCAGCAGCCCCTTAGCTAGCGGGGGGTCAACCGGGGAGCTGTTTTTT.